One and the same sample provided the 22 T cell receptor beta chains below, sequenced in a study of cytomegalovirus exposure and HLA in healthy donors. This PCR relied on a set of 60 Vbeta primers and 13 Jbeta primers. The data were produced by immunoSEQ multiplex PCR, yet TCRdb's version contains in-frame clones alone and is incomplete. Here the sample spans 100,000 or so clones, just under 75% being singletons. Material: PBMCs. These receptors originate from a human donor in good health.

This chain links TRBV4-3 with TRBJ2-2; 11 positions match TRBD2. The CDR3 has 19 residues. After removal of 4 bases from V and 0 bases from J, the junction contained 10 bases not matched to a gene. From germline, CDR1 is LGHNA and CDR2 YSLEER. CDR3: CASSRELPGLAANTGELFF. The CDR3 region has the DNA TGCGCCAGCAGCCGAGAACTCCCGGGACTAGCGGCGAACACCGGGGAGCTGTTTTTT.

The CDR3 region is CASSLQGPGGYTF. The DNA of the CDR3 is TGTGCCAGCAGCTTACAGGGGCCGGGAGGCTACACCTTC. The chain recombines TRBV6-1 with TRBJ1-2; TRBD1 agrees at 7 bases. The CDR3 loop spans 13 amino acids. The J segment lost 8 bases and the V segment lost 6 bases, leaving 9 bases of the junction unmatched. Germline CDR1 is MNHNS and CDR2 is SASEGT.

The V and J genes are TRBV6-6 and TRBJ1-6; 7 bases line up with TRBD1. The ends lost 5 bases at V and 6 bases at J; junction bases unmatched: 4. Germline CDR1 and CDR2: MNHNY and SVGAGI (reference sequence). The length of the CDR3 is 14 residues. CDR3: CASSTYRGNSPLHF. As DNA, the CDR3 is TGTGCCAGCAGTACCTACAGGGGTAATTCACCCCTCCACTTT.

The V and J genes are TRBV28 and TRBJ1-2, with D perhaps matching TRBD1 (6 bases). Germline V gene lookup returns CDR1 MDHEN and CDR2 SYDVKM. The V end lost 6 bases, the J end lost 7 bases, and 12 bases lay between the germline ends. This CDR3 spans 12 amino acids. The CDR3 protein is CASSSGESGYTF. The CDR3 nucleotides read TGTGCCAGCAGCTCAGGGGAGTCTGGCTACACCTTC.

The CDR3 DNA sequence: TGTGCCAGCAGCAGACAGGGGGAAGATACGCAGTATTTT. Translation gives CASSRQGEDTQYF. V gene TRBV2 combines with J gene TRBJ2-3; 9 bases map to TRBD1. The CDR3 totals 13 residues. With 6 bases clipped from V and 5 bases from J, the junction kept 3 bases outside the gene matches. Germline CDR1 and CDR2: SNHLY and FYNNEI.

The gene calls are TRBV28 and TRBJ2-7; 9 bases are a match to TRBD1. Germline trimming cut 8 bases from V and 1 base from J; bases unmatched to any gene: 9. Germline CDR1 reads MDHEN; CDR2 reads SYDVKM. CDR3 size: 15 residues. The CDR3 spells CASSHAGTGSYEQYF. The CDR3 DNA sequence: TGTGCCAGCTCTCATGCCGGGACAGGGTCCTACGAGCAGTACTTC.

The chain recombines TRBV28 with TRBJ1-1, with 8 nucleotides matching TRBD1. With 7 bases clipped from V and 3 bases from J, the junction kept 4 bases outside the gene matches. CDR1 is MDHEN, CDR2 SYDVKM, per germline. The CDR3 is 13 amino acids. In DNA, the CDR3 is TGTGCCAGCACCGAGGACAGGGACACTGAAGCTTTCTTT. Translated: CASTEDRDTEAFF.

The V call is TRBV11-2, the J call TRBJ2-7, with D unresolved. This CDR3 comprises 14 residues. Trimming pared 0 bases from V and 3 bases from J, leaving 9 bases between. Per germline, CDR1 SGHAT and CDR2 FQNNGV. CDR3 DNA sequence: TGTGCCAGCAGCTTAGATTCCTCAGGCTACGAGCAGTACTTC. As protein: CASSLDSSGYEQYF.

CDR3 sequence (DNA): TGTGCCAGCTCACCCCCGGGACTAGCGGGTAAGAATGAGCAGTTCTTC. Translated, it gives CASSPPGLAGKNEQFF. The V gene is TRBV18, the J gene TRBJ2-1; 12 bases match TRBD2. CDR3 length: 16 amino acids. The V gene end was trimmed by 3 bases and the J gene end by 7 bases; junction bases not matched to a gene: 7. Germline V gene sequence: CDR1 KGHSH, CDR2 LQKENI.

This clone was recorded once. V usage is TRBV4-3 and J usage is TRBJ2-2; 12 bases fit TRBD2. The CDR3 consists of 16 residues. Germline loops: CDR1 LGHNA, CDR2 YSLEER. The V gene end was trimmed by 6 bases and the J gene end by 4 bases; junction bases not matched to a gene: 6. The CDR3 nucleotides are TGCGCCAGCAGTTACCGACTAGCGGGGGCCACCGGGGAGCTGTTTTTT. Translated: CASSYRLAGATGELFF.

The chain links TRBV7-7 to TRBJ2-7, with TRBD2 matching 9 bases. The CDR3 totals 14 residues. Germline V gene data show CDR1 as SSHAT and CDR2 as FNYEAQ (reference sequence). CDR3: CASAPGLAHYEQYF. The CDR3 DNA follows: TGTGCTAGCGCCCCGGGACTAGCTCACTACGAGCAGTACTTC. The full variable domain, with the rest looked up from reference TRBV7-7 and TRBJ2-7, is GAGVSQSPRYKVTKRGQDVTLRCDPISSHATLYWYQQALGQGPEFLTYFNYEAQPDKSGLPSDRFSAERPEGSISTLTIQRTEQRDSAMYRCASAPGLAHYEQYFGPGTRLTVT.

The V gene is TRBV7-3, the J gene TRBJ2-2, with 8 positions matching TRBD1. This CDR3 has 16 residues. After removal of 1 base from V and 4 bases from J, the junction contained 5 bases not matched to a gene. Germline lookup yields CDR1 SGHTA and CDR2 FQGTGA. The CDR3 sequence is CASSLKAQGATGELFF. The DNA of the CDR3 is TGTGCCAGCAGCTTAAAAGCGCAGGGGGCCACCGGGGAGCTGTTTTTT.

The chain is built from TRBV5-4 and TRBJ1-4, with a possible D match to TRBD1 (6 bases). CDR1 is SGHNT and CDR2 is YYREEE in the germline V gene (reference sequence). CDR3 length: 14 residues. The V end was cut by 4 bases, the J end by 7 bases, with 14 bases between. The CDR3 DNA follows: TGTGCCAGCAGCCCTTTCAGGGGAAGTGAAAAACTGTTTTTT. This codes for CASSPFRGSEKLFF.

This chain links TRBV5-6 with TRBJ1-5, with D possibly being TRBD1 (6 bases). In germline, CDR1 is SGHDT, CDR2 YYEEEE. This CDR3 has 15 residues. V dropped 1 base and J dropped 0 bases, with 8 bases sitting between them. CDR3 in DNA: TGTGCCAGCAGCTTGTGGACAGTTAGCAATCAGCCCCAGCATTTT. Amino acids: CASSLWTVSNQPQHF.

This clone was counted once. CDR3 in amino acids: CATLGRVGNTIYF. The CDR3 DNA follows: TGTGCCACCCTAGGCAGGGTCGGAAACACCATATATTTT. This chain joins TRBV19 and TRBJ1-3; possibly TRBD1 for D (5 bases). The germline V gene has CDR1 LNHDA and CDR2 SQIVND (reference sequence). The CDR3 runs to 13 residues. V lost 10 bases and J 4 bases, leaving 14 bases between the germline ends.

This chain links TRBV18 with TRBJ2-6; possible D gene TRBD1, 7 bases. Germline CDR1 is KGHSH and CDR2 is LQKENI. The germline V and J ends were trimmed by 8 bases and 1 base, with 21 bases remaining between them. The CDR3 has 18 residues. Here the CDR3 reads CASGGTARAGSGANVLTF. DNA of the CDR3: TGTGCCAGCGGGGGGACAGCCAGGGCCGGTTCTGGGGCCAACGTCCTGACTTTC. Full variable domain (remainder filled in from reference TRBV18 and TRBJ2-6): NAGVMQNPRHLVRRRGQEARLRCSPMKGHSHVYWYRQLPEEGLKFMVYLQKENIIDESGMPKERFSAEFPKEGPSILRIQQVVRGDSAAYFCASGGTARAGSGANVLTFGAGSRLTVL.

The rearrangement joins TRBV9 to TRBJ2-1, with TRBD2 matching 9 bases. With 1 base clipped from V and 9 bases from J, the junction kept 8 bases outside the gene matches. CDR1 and CDR2 (germline): SGDLS, YYNGEE. The CDR3 runs 15 residues. The CDR3 bases are TGTGCCAGCAGCGTACTGGGCGGGGGGGCTGCTGAGCAGTTCTTC. Translated, it gives CASSVLGGGAAEQFF.

This chain joins TRBV19 and TRBJ2-1; perhaps TRBD2 as D (6 bases). The CDR3 loop spans 16 amino acids. The germline V gene encodes CDR1 LNHDA and CDR2 SQIVND (reference sequence). V was cut by 3 bases and J by 8 bases, with 20 bases left in between. CDR3: CASSIFGGRGDDEQFF. CDR3 nucleotides: TGTGCCAGTAGTATTTTTGGGGGGAGAGGTGATGATGAGCAGTTCTTC.

This sequence joins TRBV11-2 and TRBJ1-6; D remains unclear. The CDR3 extends over 18 amino acids. Per the germline V gene, CDR1 is SGHAT and CDR2 is FQNNGV. V dropped 5 bases and J dropped 7 bases, with 24 bases sitting between them. As DNA, the CDR3 is TGTGCCAGCAGCCCCCCTCGGGAGCGCTTCGGGTGGAATTCACCCCTCCACTTT. It encodes CASSPPRERFGWNSPLHF.

The CDR3 DNA reads TGCAGCGCAGGGGAGTCCTACGAGCAGTACTTC. It yields the protein CSAGESYEQYF. The chain employs TRBV29-1 and TRBJ2-7; possibly TRBD1 for D (6 bases). In germline, CDR1 is SQVTM, CDR2 ANQGSEA. This CDR3 region has 11 residues. V lost 7 bases and J 1 base, leaving 8 bases between the germline ends.

This clone showed up just a few times. Different DNA sequences within this sample yield the same CDR3. This chain uses TRBV7-2 with TRBJ2-5, with 8 nucleotides matching TRBD1. Germline values: CDR1 SGHTA, CDR2 FQGNSA. The CDR3 spans 14 residues. The ends lost 0 bases at V and 4 bases at J; junction bases unmatched: 1. The CDR3 DNA is TGTGCCAGCAGCTTAGCAGGACAGGGAGAGACCCAGTACTTC. Translation: CASSLAGQGETQYF. The whole variable domain, remainder taken from reference TRBV7-2 and TRBJ2-5, is GAGVSQSPSNKVTEKGKDVELRCDPISGHTALYWYRQSLGQGLEFLIYFQGNSAPDKSGLPSDRFSAERTGGSVSTLTIQRTQQEDSAVYLCASSLAGQGETQYFGPGTRLLVL.

The rearrangement links TRBV11-2 to TRBJ2-5; 8 bases align to TRBD2. The ends lost 4 bases at V and 5 bases at J; junction bases unmatched: 9. Germline values: CDR1 SGHAT, CDR2 FQNNGV. CDR3 length equals 15 residues. CDR3 coding DNA: TGTGCCAGCAGCTCCCTCGGACTAGCTAGGGAGACCCAGTACTTC. Translating gives CASSSLGLARETQYF.